Listed below are T cell receptor beta chains from one sample, sequenced in a study of graft-versus-host responses after intestinal transplantation. These receptors lack a known antigen. Produced via immunoSEQ multiplex PCR; TCRdb's table is partial and in-frame only. Of 90,000 to 130,000 clones listed, approximately 92% are singletons. This specimen was unstimulated CD4+ T cells sorted from spleen or lymph node cells, taken before transplant. Every receptor here comes from a human donor who was the organ donor for an intestinal transplant. Both conserved end residues are part of each CDR3. Each record gives: V gene, D gene, clone size, CDR3 protein. D genes are given only for firm matches. Some rows have no size entry. The others give once, few or many, or a class for an expanded clone.

V gene: TRBV7-2
D gene: NA
clone size: NA
CDR3 protein: CASSSSRNEQFF

V gene: TRBV6-5
D gene: NA
clone size: NA
CDR3 protein: CASSPLTSTEAFF

V gene: TRBV6-5
D gene: NA
clone size: NA
CDR3 protein: CASSSLGQGNTIYF

V gene: TRBV19
D gene: NA
clone size: NA
CDR3 protein: CASSPRRPPYTEAFF

V gene: TRBV19
D gene: NA
clone size: NA
CDR3 protein: CASSLVGTGANVLTF

V gene: TRBV19
D gene: TRBD1
clone size: once
CDR3 protein: CASTNLGQRNSPLHF

V gene: TRBV7-3
D gene: TRBD2
clone size: few
CDR3 protein: CASSLGLASYEQYF

V gene: TRBV28
D gene: TRBD2
clone size: NA
CDR3 protein: CASTRGGTSGRPSYEQYF

V gene: TRBV4-1
D gene: NA
clone size: NA
CDR3 protein: CASSQGGLAKNIQYF

V gene: TRBV11-2
D gene: NA
clone size: NA
CDR3 protein: CASSPRDGSGANVLTF

V gene: TRBV29-1
D gene: NA
clone size: NA
CDR3 protein: CSVERGGTEAFF

V gene: TRBV14
D gene: TRBD1
clone size: NA
CDR3 protein: CASSPSTGGPPGELFF

V gene: TRBV2
D gene: NA
clone size: NA
CDR3 protein: CASSRAGANVLTF

V gene: TRBV12-5
D gene: NA
clone size: once
CDR3 protein: CASGLPNRATEAFF

V gene: TRBV5-1
D gene: NA
clone size: once
CDR3 protein: CASSLDSQETQYF

V gene: TRBV7-2
D gene: TRBD2
clone size: NA
CDR3 protein: CASSPSGRGNEQFF

V gene: TRBV5-1
D gene: TRBD2
clone size: NA
CDR3 protein: CASSSGLALGSYEQYF

V gene: TRBV6-1
D gene: NA
clone size: NA
CDR3 protein: CASSEIIRGGRETQYF

V gene: TRBV11-1
D gene: TRBD2
clone size: once
CDR3 protein: CASSRLAGGSYEQYF

V gene: TRBV9
D gene: NA
clone size: NA
CDR3 protein: CASSVASGPYEQYF

V gene: TRBV5-8
D gene: TRBD1
clone size: NA
CDR3 protein: CASSLTGATNEKLFF

V gene: TRBV7-3
D gene: NA
clone size: NA
CDR3 protein: CASSPTGNTEAFF

V gene: TRBV30
D gene: TRBD1
clone size: NA
CDR3 protein: CARSLLNRGPDGYTF

V gene: TRBV29-1
D gene: TRBD1
clone size: NA
CDR3 protein: CSVRRQGADTEAFF

V gene: TRBV7-2
D gene: NA
clone size: few
CDR3 protein: CASSLGFQETQYF

V gene: TRBV7-9
D gene: TRBD2
clone size: NA
CDR3 protein: CASSQSGRAGTGELFF

V gene: TRBV9
D gene: TRBD1
clone size: once
CDR3 protein: CASSVATGDTGELFF